This T cell receptor beta chain came from a study of radiation and T cells in renal cell carcinoma. As for time point: blood 2 weeks post-SBRT. Treatment reported: 15 Gy SBRT to primary tumor, nephrectomy 4 weeks later. Blood was sampled at baseline, 2 weeks and 4 weeks after SBRT. The tumor was a clear cell renal cell carcinoma. Data came from immunoSEQ multiplex PCR; TCRdb stores just in-frame clones and leaves some out. This table holds some 150,000 clones, about 91% found once. As regards this clone: A junction boundary mismatches the germline segment, possibly from a read error.

Sequenced here: blood, sampled from a patient whose treatment included radiotherapy and nephrectomy. The clonotype originates from a woman between 45 and 65 years old with renal cell carcinoma.

CDR3 nucleotides: TGTGCTAGCAGCCCCGGACTAAGCACAGATACGCAGTATTTT. Encoded protein: CASSPGLSTDTQYF. The rearrangement uses TRBV7-7 and TRBJ2-3, with a possible D match to TRBD2 (6 bases). This CDR3 region has 14 residues. Germline V gene lookup returns CDR1 SSHAT and CDR2 FNYEAQ (reference sequence).